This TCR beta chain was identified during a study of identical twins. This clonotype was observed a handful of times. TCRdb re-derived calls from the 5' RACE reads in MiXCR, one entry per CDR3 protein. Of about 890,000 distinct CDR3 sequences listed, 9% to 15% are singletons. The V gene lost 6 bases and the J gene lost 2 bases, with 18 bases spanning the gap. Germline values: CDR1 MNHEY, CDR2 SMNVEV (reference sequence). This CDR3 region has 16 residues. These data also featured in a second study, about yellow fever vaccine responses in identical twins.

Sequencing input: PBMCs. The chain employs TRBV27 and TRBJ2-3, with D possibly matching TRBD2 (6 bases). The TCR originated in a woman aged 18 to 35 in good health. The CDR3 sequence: CASSPLGAGNTDTQYF. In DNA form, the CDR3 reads TGTGCCAGCAGCCCTCTTGGGGCGGGGAACACAGATACGCAGTATTTT.